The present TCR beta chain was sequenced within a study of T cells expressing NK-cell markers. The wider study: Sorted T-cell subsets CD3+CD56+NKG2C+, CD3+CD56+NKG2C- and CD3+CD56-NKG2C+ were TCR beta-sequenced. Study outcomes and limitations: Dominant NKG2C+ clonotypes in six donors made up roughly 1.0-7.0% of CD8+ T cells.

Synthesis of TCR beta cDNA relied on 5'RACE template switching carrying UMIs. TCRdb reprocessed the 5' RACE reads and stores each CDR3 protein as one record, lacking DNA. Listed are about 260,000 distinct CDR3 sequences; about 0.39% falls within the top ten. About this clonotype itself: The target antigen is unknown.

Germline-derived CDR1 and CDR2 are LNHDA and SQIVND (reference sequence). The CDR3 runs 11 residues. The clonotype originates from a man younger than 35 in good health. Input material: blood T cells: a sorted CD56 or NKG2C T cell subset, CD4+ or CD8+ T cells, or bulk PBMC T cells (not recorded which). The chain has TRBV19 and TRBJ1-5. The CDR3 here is CASSNRGPQHF.